This is a list of T cell receptor beta chains from one sample in a study of memory CD4+ T cells and cytomegalovirus serostatus. Sequencing was performed with immunoSEQ multiplex PCR; in TCRdb, only in-frame clones are kept and a portion is missing. This sample has tens of thousands of clones, with under 80% found just once. Material: memory CD4+ T cells from blood. The receptor source for this set is an adult in good health and CMV-seronegative. CDR3s leave out the opening cysteine and the closing phenylalanine or tryptophan.

CDR3 protein: ASSPRTGRWYGYT
V gene: TRBV18
J gene: TRBJ1-2

CDR3 protein: ASSRDSRAERGYT
V gene: TRBV18
J gene: TRBJ1-2

CDR3 protein: ASSLGRTAQETQY
V gene: TRBV5-6
J gene: TRBJ2-5

CDR3 protein: ASSSTGGNYGYT
V gene: TRBV7-9
J gene: TRBJ1-2

CDR3 protein: ASSLIKETQY
V gene: TRBV7-9
J gene: TRBJ2-5

CDR3 protein: ASSPIMGGSPLH
V gene: TRBV9
J gene: TRBJ1-6

CDR3 protein: ASSIGWSPGQGITGELF
V gene: TRBV19
J gene: TRBJ2-2

CDR3 protein: ASRRTGAEAF
V gene: TRBV6-1
J gene: TRBJ1-1

CDR3 protein: ASSSLDRGYGYT
V gene: TRBV9
J gene: TRBJ1-2

CDR3 protein: ASKLPFGDGYT
V gene: TRBV6-5
J gene: TRBJ1-2

CDR3 protein: ASSPTSGPKTQY
V gene: TRBV6-5
J gene: TRBJ2-5

CDR3 protein: ASSSRAYTGELF
V gene: TRBV19
J gene: TRBJ2-2

CDR3 protein: ASVEHREAF
V gene: TRBV27
J gene: TRBJ1-1

CDR3 protein: ASSLWQGETQY
V gene: TRBV5-1
J gene: TRBJ2-5

CDR3 protein: AWSRSLGGLSEKLF
V gene: TRBV30
J gene: TRBJ1-4

CDR3 protein: ASSPRLALGTAMNTEAF
V gene: TRBV28
J gene: TRBJ1-1

CDR3 protein: ASSSGTSPDTQY
V gene: TRBV5-4
J gene: TRBJ2-3

CDR3 protein: ASSLDLYGYT
V gene: TRBV18
J gene: TRBJ1-2

CDR3 protein: ASSLGSGQYETQY
V gene: TRBV11-3
J gene: TRBJ2-5

CDR3 protein: ASLGRGYTEAF
V gene: TRBV5-6
J gene: TRBJ1-1

CDR3 protein: ASSMSGPRGPEAF
V gene: TRBV19
J gene: TRBJ1-1

CDR3 protein: ASRLRDRGGETQY
V gene: TRBV27
J gene: TRBJ2-5

CDR3 protein: ASNGRQQPYEQY
V gene: TRBV27
J gene: TRBJ2-7

CDR3 protein: ASSRSTGLDQPQH
V gene: TRBV6-6
J gene: TRBJ1-5

CDR3 protein: ASSFSSQGSSGYT
V gene: TRBV7-2
J gene: TRBJ1-2

CDR3 protein: ASSQDGLAYNEQF
V gene: TRBV4-1
J gene: TRBJ2-1

CDR3 protein: ASSDGDYGYT
V gene: TRBV11-3
J gene: TRBJ1-2

CDR3 protein: ASSARGRGGETQY
V gene: TRBV6-5
J gene: TRBJ2-5

CDR3 protein: ASRYNRGEKLF
V gene: TRBV27
J gene: TRBJ1-4

CDR3 protein: ASSPGTGYT
V gene: TRBV5-1
J gene: TRBJ1-2

CDR3 protein: AWAKDADTQY
V gene: TRBV30
J gene: TRBJ2-3

CDR3 protein: ASSAQALHTGELF
V gene: TRBV5-1
J gene: TRBJ2-2

CDR3 protein: ASSHTTGGSYGYT
V gene: TRBV4-1
J gene: TRBJ1-2

CDR3 protein: ASSLNGYNEKLF
V gene: TRBV7-2
J gene: TRBJ1-4

CDR3 protein: ASKQGANYGYT
V gene: TRBV2
J gene: TRBJ1-2

CDR3 protein: ATNARRQGASGITGELF
V gene: TRBV10-3
J gene: TRBJ2-2

CDR3 protein: ASSRQGRVEGGYT
V gene: TRBV6-5
J gene: TRBJ1-2

CDR3 protein: ASSSRGGRTVGYEQY
V gene: TRBV5-4
J gene: TRBJ2-7

CDR3 protein: ASRSGRTNEKLF
V gene: TRBV2
J gene: TRBJ1-4

CDR3 protein: ASSERVDQPQH
V gene: TRBV6-5
J gene: TRBJ1-5

CDR3 protein: ASSQLPGQEGEAF
V gene: TRBV9
J gene: TRBJ1-1

CDR3 protein: ASRDRGGISYGYT
V gene: TRBV6-5
J gene: TRBJ1-2

CDR3 protein: ASSLADREGYGYT
V gene: TRBV5-6
J gene: TRBJ1-2

CDR3 protein: ASSWDSGRVRDGYT
V gene: TRBV5-6
J gene: TRBJ1-2

CDR3 protein: ASSIGRADTQY
V gene: TRBV19
J gene: TRBJ2-3

CDR3 protein: ASSLPGKGQETQY
V gene: TRBV28
J gene: TRBJ2-5

CDR3 protein: ASRVLAYEQY
V gene: TRBV6-1
J gene: TRBJ2-7

CDR3 protein: ASSATRGTEAF
V gene: TRBV7-9
J gene: TRBJ1-1

CDR3 protein: ASKVFSGGETQY
V gene: TRBV19
J gene: TRBJ2-5

CDR3 protein: ASSTSDRAGYT
V gene: TRBV5-1
J gene: TRBJ1-2

CDR3 protein: SVDPGYT
V gene: TRBV29-1
J gene: TRBJ1-2